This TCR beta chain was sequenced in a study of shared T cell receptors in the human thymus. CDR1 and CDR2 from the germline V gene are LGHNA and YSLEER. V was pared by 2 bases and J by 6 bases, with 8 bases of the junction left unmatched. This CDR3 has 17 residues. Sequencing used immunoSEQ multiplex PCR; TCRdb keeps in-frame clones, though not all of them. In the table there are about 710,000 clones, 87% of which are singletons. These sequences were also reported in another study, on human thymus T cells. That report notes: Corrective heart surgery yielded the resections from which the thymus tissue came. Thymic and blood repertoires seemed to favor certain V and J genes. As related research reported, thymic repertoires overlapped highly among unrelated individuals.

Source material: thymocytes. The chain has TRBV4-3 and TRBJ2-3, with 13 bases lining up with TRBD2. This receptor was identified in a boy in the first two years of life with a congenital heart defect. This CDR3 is CASSQPTLAGGTDTQYF. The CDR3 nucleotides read TGCGCCAGCAGCCAACCAACACTAGCGGGAGGGACGGATACGCAGTATTTT.